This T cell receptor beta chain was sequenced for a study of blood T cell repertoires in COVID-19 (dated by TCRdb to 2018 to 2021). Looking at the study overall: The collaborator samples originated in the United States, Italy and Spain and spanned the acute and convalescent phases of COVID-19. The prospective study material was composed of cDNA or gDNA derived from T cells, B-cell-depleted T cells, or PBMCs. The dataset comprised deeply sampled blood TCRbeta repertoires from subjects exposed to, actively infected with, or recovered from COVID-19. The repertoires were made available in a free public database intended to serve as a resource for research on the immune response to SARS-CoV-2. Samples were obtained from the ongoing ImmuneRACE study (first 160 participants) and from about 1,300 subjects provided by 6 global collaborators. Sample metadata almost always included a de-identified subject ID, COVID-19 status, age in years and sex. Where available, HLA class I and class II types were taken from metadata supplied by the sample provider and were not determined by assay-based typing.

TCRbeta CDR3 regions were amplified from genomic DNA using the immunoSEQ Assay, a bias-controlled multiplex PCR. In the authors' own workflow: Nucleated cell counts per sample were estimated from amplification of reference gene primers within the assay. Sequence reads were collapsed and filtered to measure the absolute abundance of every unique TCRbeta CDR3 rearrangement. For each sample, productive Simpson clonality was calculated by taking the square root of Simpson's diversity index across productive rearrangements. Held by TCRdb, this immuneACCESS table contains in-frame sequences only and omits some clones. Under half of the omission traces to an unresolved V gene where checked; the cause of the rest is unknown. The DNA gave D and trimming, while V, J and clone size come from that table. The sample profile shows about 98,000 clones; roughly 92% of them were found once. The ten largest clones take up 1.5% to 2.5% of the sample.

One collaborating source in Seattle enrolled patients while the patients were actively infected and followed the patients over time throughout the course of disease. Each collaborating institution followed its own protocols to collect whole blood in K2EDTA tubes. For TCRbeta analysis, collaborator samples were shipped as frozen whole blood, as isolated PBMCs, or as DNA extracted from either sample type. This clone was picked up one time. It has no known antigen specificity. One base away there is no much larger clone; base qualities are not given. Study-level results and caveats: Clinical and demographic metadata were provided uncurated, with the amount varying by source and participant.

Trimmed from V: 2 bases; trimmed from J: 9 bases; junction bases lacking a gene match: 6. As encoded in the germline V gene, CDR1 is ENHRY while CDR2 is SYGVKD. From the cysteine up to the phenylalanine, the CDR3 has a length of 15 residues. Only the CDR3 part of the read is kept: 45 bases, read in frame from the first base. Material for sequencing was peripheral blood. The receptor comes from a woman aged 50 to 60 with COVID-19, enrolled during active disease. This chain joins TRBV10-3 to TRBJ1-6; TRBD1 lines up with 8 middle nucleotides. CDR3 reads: CAISEGRGQGSPLHF. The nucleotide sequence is TGTGCCATCAGTGAGGGCAGGGGGCAAGGTTCACCCCTCCACTTT.